This entry lists 27 T cell receptor beta chains sequenced from one sample in a study of neurological immune-mediated disorders. Via MiXCR, TCRdb re-called the 5' RACE reads, giving one row per CDR3 protein. Among approximately 40,000 distinct CDR3 sequences, about 14% were seen once, and the ten largest hold around 4%. The source material was CD4+ T cells from blood. These receptors all come from a woman between 55 and 75 years old with HTLV-1-associated myelopathy (HAM/TSP).

Many counts were recorded for this clonotype. The chain uses TRBV21-1 and TRBJ2-7; the D call of TRBD2 is as the table states it, not checked on the DNA. TRBV21-1 is assigned pseudogene status. This CDR3 spans 16 amino acids. In nucleotides, the CDR3 is TGTGCCAGCAGCAAAGATCGAGCGGGAAGCTCCTACGAGCAGTACTTC. It encodes CASSKDRAGSSYEQYF.

Ten or more counts support this clonotype. V usage is TRBV12-3 or TRBV12-4 and J usage is TRBJ2-4; D is perhaps TRBD1 (5 bases). V lost 4 bases and J 3 bases, leaving 7 bases between the germline ends. This CDR3 spans 13 amino acids. CDR3 nucleotide sequence: TGTGCCAGCAGTTCAGACAGCAAAAACATTCAGTACTTC. Translated: CASSSDSKNIQYF.

This clonotype was detected a few times. V usage is TRBV30 and J usage is TRBJ2-3; D is undetermined. V lost 0 bases, J lost 4 bases, and 11 bases lay in between. The CDR3 is 14 residues long. Germline-derived CDR1 and CDR2 are GTSNPN and SVGIG (reference sequence). The DNA of the CDR3 is TGTGCCTGGAGTGTAATAGCTATCGCAGATACGCAGTATTTT. Its protein is CAWSVIAIADTQYF.

This clonotype has at least ten counts. CDR3 loop: CASGRDGGGSNQPQHF. The CDR3 DNA follows: TGTGCCAGTGGACGGGATGGGGGTGGGAGCAATCAGCCCCAGCATTTT. The V gene is TRBV7-2, the J gene TRBJ1-5; D is possibly TRBD1 (5 bases). The CDR3 extends over 16 amino acids. V lost 9 bases, J lost 1 base, and 19 bases lay in between. CDR1 and CDR2 from the germline V gene are SGHTA and FQGNSA.

This clonotype showed up many times. The rearrangement uses TRBV19 and TRBJ1-2; 7 nucleotides line up with TRBD1. Germline loops: CDR1 LNHDA, CDR2 SQIVND (reference sequence). J gave up 4 bases and V 3 bases, and 2 bases lay outside the gene matches. This CDR3 contains 13 residues. The CDR3 nucleotides are TGTGCCAGTAGTATGAACAGGGGCTATGGCTACACCTTC. It specifies CASSMNRGYGYTF.

This clonotype showed up many times. The chain combines TRBV5-1 with TRBJ1-2; D remains ambiguous. Germline assignment: CDR1 SGHRS and CDR2 YFSETQ. There are 15 residues in the CDR3. Trimming removed 1 base from V and 4 bases from J, with 14 bases in between. The DNA of the CDR3 is TGCGCCAGCAGCTTGCAGGAGGGAGAGGGCTATGGCTACACCTTC. Residues: CASSLQEGEGYGYTF.

This chain uses TRBV6-6 with TRBJ2-5; TRBD2 matches at 9 bases. The CDR3 contains 14 residues. Germline CDR1 MNHNY, CDR2 SVGAGI (reference sequence). J was trimmed by 5 bases and V by 3 bases; bases with no gene match: 4. The CDR3 loop is CASSYRRGGETQYF. CDR3 nucleotide sequence: TGTGCCAGCAGTTATCGGCGGGGGGGGGAGACCCAGTACTTC.

This clonotype has a count of ten or more. V is TRBV12-3 or TRBV12-4 and J is TRBJ1-2, with D perhaps matching TRBD1 (5 bases). The ends were cut back, 6 bases at V and 0 bases at J, with 14 bases in the middle. This CDR3 is built from 15 residues. The DNA for the CDR3 is TGTGCCAGCAGCACTAGGACAAGGACTAACTATGGCTACACCTTC. Protein sequence: CASSTRTRTNYGYTF.

This clonotype ranks as medium-sized (0.01 to 0.1%). The V call is TRBV5-1, the J call TRBJ2-7; 10 nucleotides line up with TRBD1. Germline trimming cut 4 bases from V and 5 bases from J; bases unmatched to any gene: 9. The CDR3 consists of 15 residues. The germline V gene encodes CDR1 SGHRS and CDR2 YFSETQ. CDR3 protein: CASSLRGTGVNEQYF. The CDR3 nucleotides are TGCGCCAGCAGCCTTCGTGGGACAGGGGTAAACGAGCAGTACTTC.

In its sample, this clonotype was seen many times. The rearrangement uses TRBV2 and TRBJ1-1; D is ambiguous. Trimming left V 5 bases short and J 5 bases short, with 6 bases between. Germline lookup yields CDR1 SNHLY and CDR2 FYNNEI. CDR3 size: 11 residues. CDR3 nucleotides: TGTGCCAGCAGTCCCGAAACTGAAGCTTTCTTT. Protein: CASSPETEAFF.

The rearrangement uses TRBV5-1 and TRBJ2-3, with 8 nucleotides matching TRBD2. V lost 4 bases and J lost 0; bases outside the gene matches: 7. Germline CDR1 SGHRS, CDR2 YFSETQ. This CDR3 is built from 16 residues. The CDR3 reads CASSGLGGGSTDTQYF. The CDR3 DNA reads TGCGCCAGCAGCGGCCTCGGGGGGGGAAGCACAGATACGCAGTATTTT.

The table lists this clonotype with many counts. The chain is built from TRBV7-9 and TRBJ2-1, with a tentative D call TRBD2 (6 bases). This CDR3 comprises 14 residues. The germline V and J ends were trimmed by 2 bases and 6 bases, with 11 bases remaining between them. The germline gives CDR1 SEHNR, CDR2 FQNEAQ (reference sequence). The CDR3 is CASSLIQGLNEQFF. CDR3 coding DNA: TGTGCCAGCAGCTTAATCCAGGGACTCAATGAGCAGTTCTTC.

CDR3 in amino acids: CASSYKPNTEAFF. In nucleotides, the CDR3 is TGTGCCAGCAGTTACAAGCCGAACACTGAAGCTTTCTTT. The V gene is TRBV5-5, the J gene TRBJ1-1; D unclear. Trimming cost V 5 bases and J 1 base, with 9 bases left between them. The germline V gene encodes CDR1 SGHKS and CDR2 YYEKEE (reference sequence). This CDR3 spans 13 amino acids.

Many counts were recorded for this clonotype. The chain carries TRBV5-1 and TRBJ1-5, with no clear D. Looked up from germline, CDR1 is SGHRS and CDR2 is YFSETQ. Trimming stripped 4 bases from V and 0 bases from J, with 11 bases between. The CDR3 is 15 residues long. The CDR3 nucleotides read TGCGCCAGCAGCCCTACAGCGGATAGCAATCAGCCCCAGCATTTT. It encodes CASSPTADSNQPQHF. The whole variable domain, filled in from reference TRBV5-1 and TRBJ1-5, reads KAGVTQTPRYLIKTRGQQVTLSCSPISGHRSVSWYQQTPGQGLQFLFEYFSETQRNKGNFPGRFSGRQFSNSRSEMNVSTLELGDSALYLCASSPTADSNQPQHFGDGTRLSIL.

This clonotype came up many times. V gene TRBV10-3 combines with J gene TRBJ2-2, with 8 bases matching TRBD1. V trimming: 7 bases; J trimming: 3 bases; junction bases outside the gene matches: 4. Germline assignment: CDR1 ENHRY and CDR2 SYGVKD. The CDR3 loop spans 14 amino acids. CDR3 loop: CAIKTTGDTGELFF. The CDR3 bases are TGTGCCATCAAAACGACAGGGGACACCGGGGAGCTGTTTTTT.

This clonotype was seen at least ten times. The chain combines TRBV7-9 with TRBJ2-3; no firm D call. The CDR3 is 13 amino acids. V lost 2 bases, J lost 6 bases, and 9 bases lay in between. Germline-derived CDR1 and CDR2 are SEHNR and FQNEAQ (reference sequence). The CDR3 DNA sequence: TGTGCCAGCAGCTTATTTTCCAGCGATACGCAGTATTTT. This sequence encodes CASSLFSSDTQYF.

This clonotype was seen at least ten times. The chain couples TRBV12-3 or TRBV12-4 to TRBJ2-1, with TRBD2 matching 8 bases. After removal of 1 base from V and 7 bases from J, the junction contained 6 bases not matched to a gene. The CDR3 is 15 residues long. The CDR3 bases are TGTGCCAGCAGTTTAGTTGCGGGGGGTCCAAATGAGCAGTTCTTC. As protein: CASSLVAGGPNEQFF.

Turning to this clonotype: One end of the junction fails to match germline, which may point to a read error. The chain carries TRBV5-1 and TRBJ2-3, with TRBD1 identical over 11 bases. This CDR3 spans 15 amino acids. The germline V gene has CDR1 SGHRS and CDR2 YFSETQ. The CDR3 loop is CASSPPGTGGDTKYF. The CDR3 DNA is TGCGCCAGCAGCCCCCCAGGGACAGGGGGAGATACGAAGTATTTT.

This clonotype was seen ten or more times. The gene calls are TRBV6-6 and TRBJ2-5; 9 bases match TRBD1. CDR3 size: 16 residues. Trimming took 2 bases from V and 0 from J; bases not matched to a gene: 4. Per germline, CDR1 MNHNY and CDR2 SVGAGI (reference sequence). The CDR3 bases are TGTGCCAGCAGTTACCGTGGGACAGGGTACCAAGAGACCCAGTACTTC. Amino acid sequence: CASSYRGTGYQETQYF.

This clonotype was detected ten times or more. The V and J genes are TRBV7-2 and TRBJ2-1; 8 nucleotides line up with TRBD2. The CDR3 totals 18 residues. CDR1 is SGHTA, CDR2 FQGNSA, per germline. Trimming took 5 bases from V and 4 from J; bases not matched to a gene: 16. CDR3 sequence reads: CASSPGVAGPGWYNEQFF. The CDR3 DNA sequence: TGTGCCAGCAGCCCCGGAGTAGCGGGACCTGGATGGTACAATGAGCAGTTCTTC. Complete variable domain (other parts from reference TRBV7-2 and TRBJ2-1): GAGVSQSPSNKVTEKGKDVELRCDPISGHTALYWYRQSLGQGLEFLIYFQGNSAPDKSGLPSDRFSAERTGGSVSTLTIQRTQQEDSAVYLCASSPGVAGPGWYNEQFFGPGTRLTVL.

This clonotype was seen at least ten times. V gene TRBV20-1 combines with J gene TRBJ2-3, with unresolved D. The germline gives CDR1 DFQATT, CDR2 SNEGSKA (reference sequence). The germline V and J ends were trimmed by 3 bases and 4 bases, with 8 bases remaining between them. The CDR3 is 12 amino acids. The CDR3 DNA follows: TGCAGTGCTAGGTTTGGGGCAGATACGCAGTATTTT. This codes for CSARFGADTQYF.

This clonotype was seen ten or more times. This chain connects TRBV5-1 to TRBJ1-3; D is unclear. Germline V gene sequence: CDR1 SGHRS, CDR2 YFSETQ. CDR3 length: 17 residues. Trimming removed 0 bases at V and 0 bases at J, with 13 bases between. The CDR3 nucleotides are TGCGCCAGCAGCTTGGCCGAGGCGGGAACCTCTGGAAACACCATATATTTT. Translating gives CASSLAEAGTSGNTIYF.

The gene calls are TRBV6-1 and TRBJ2-2; 7 positions agree with TRBD1. With V trimmed by 10 bases and J by 0 bases, 5 bases remained unmatched. In germline, CDR1 is MNHNS, CDR2 SASEGT. The CDR3 loop spans 14 amino acids. The CDR3 nucleotides are TGTGCCATCATCGGGACAGCGAACACCGGGGAGCTGTTTTTT. This codes for CAIIGTANTGELFF.

In this sample, this clonotype turned up many times. V usage is TRBV6-1 and J usage is TRBJ1-5; D call uncertain. The length of the CDR3 is 17 residues. In germline, CDR1 is MNHNS, CDR2 SASEGT. Trimming took off 6 bases at V and 0 bases at J, with 18 bases between the two ends. The CDR3 coding sequence is TGTGCCAGCAGCCTAGGTCGGGCAGAAAATAGCAATCAGCCCCAGCATTTT. It translates to CASSLGRAENSNQPQHF.

This clonotype was detected ten times or more. This CDR3 reads CSAEDRGYGYTF. CDR3 DNA: TGCAGTGCTGAGGACAGGGGTTATGGCTACACCTTC. The V call is TRBV20-1, the J call TRBJ1-2; 9 positions agree with TRBD1. With 5 bases clipped from V and 5 bases from J, the junction kept 3 bases outside the gene matches. The CDR3 length is 12 residues. Germline V lookup: CDR1 DFQATT, CDR2 SNEGSKA (reference sequence).

In this sample, this clonotype turned up many times. This sequence joins TRBV5-5 and TRBJ2-4, with D tentatively TRBD2 (6 bases). CDR3 length equals 17 residues. Germline V gene data show CDR1 as SGHKS and CDR2 as YYEKEE (reference sequence). Between the trimmed V and J ends, which lost 4 bases and 0 bases, there was a span of 17 bases. Here the CDR3 DNA reads TGTGCCAGCAGCCATGATCTCGGGGGTATAGCCAAAAACATTCAGTACTTC. The encoded protein is CASSHDLGGIAKNIQYF.

This clonotype was seen at least ten times. CDR3 protein: CASSKSGTGTYNEQFF. The CDR3 bases are TGTGCCAGCAGTAAATCCGGGACAGGGACCTACAATGAGCAGTTCTTC. The J gene is TRBJ2-1, the V gene TRBV27; 9 bases line up with TRBD1. V lost 5 bases to trimming and J lost 2 bases; unmatched junction nucleotides: 7. The CDR3 loop spans 16 amino acids. Per germline, CDR1 MNHEY and CDR2 SMNVEV (reference sequence).